This T cell receptor (beta chain) was recovered during a study of cytomegalovirus exposure and HLA in healthy donors. Remarks on this clone: Its target is unknown.

Germline CDR1 is ENHRY and CDR2 is SYGVKD. V lost 4 bases to trimming and J lost 1 base, with 13 bases between them. The CDR3 loop spans 15 amino acids. PCR involved 60 Vbeta and 13 Jbeta primers. The data were produced by immunoSEQ multiplex PCR, yet TCRdb's version contains in-frame clones alone and is incomplete. Of 150,000 to 200,000 clones in the sample, around 62% were seen once. Points from the study as a whole: In vitro work confirmed that a few CMV-associated chains recognize CMV antigens. Further analysis, carried out later, found HLA-associated TCR beta chains more clonally expanded than equally common other chains. A missense DCLRE1C variant was associated with V- and J-gene trimming of TCR beta chains in a later analysis, and an independent cohort replicated the association.

This sequence was found in a man in his forties in good health and CMV-seronegative. The specimen sequenced was PBMCs. The V and J genes are TRBV10-3 and TRBJ1-1; D is unresolved. Here the CDR3 reads CAISAWGGRNTEAFF. The CDR3 region has the DNA TGTGCCATCAGTGCTTGGGGAGGACGGAACACTGAAGCTTTCTTT.